A selection of T cell receptor beta chains follows, all from one sample in a study of blood T cell repertoires in COVID-19. The assay was immunoSEQ multiplex PCR, and TCRdb's table has in-frame clones only and misses some. Among 200,000 to 250,000 clones listed, about 83% were seen once. The sample taken for sequencing was peripheral blood. The receptor set was obtained from a human donor in a cohort sampled during active COVID-19. The CDR3 runs from the conserved cysteine through the conserved F or W. A D gene is named only where the DNA matches it firmly. Clone sizes are given selectively: once, few, many, or a class where the clone is expanded.

len: 14
abundance: once
d_gene: NA
v_gene: TRBV27
j_gene: TRBJ1-5
CDR3aa: CASSLGGTIQPQHF
CDR3nt: TGTGCCAGCAGTTTAGGGGGGACCATTCAGCCCCAGCATTTT

len: 13
abundance: NA
d_gene: TRBD1
v_gene: TRBV30
j_gene: TRBJ1-6
CDR3aa: CACQGGGESPLHF
CDR3nt: TGTGCCTGCCAGGGGGGCGGGGAGTCACCCCTCCACTTT

len: 13
abundance: NA
d_gene: NA
v_gene: TRBV6-5
j_gene: TRBJ2-7
CDR3aa: CASTGEGTYEQYF
CDR3nt: TGTGCCAGCACAGGGGAAGGGACCTACGAGCAGTACTTC

len: 17
abundance: NA
d_gene: TRBD2
v_gene: TRBV5-1
j_gene: TRBJ2-1
CDR3aa: CASSSHRGAGGGNEQFF
CDR3nt: TGCGCCAGCAGTTCGCATAGGGGGGCGGGGGGAGGCAATGAGCAGTTCTTC

len: 11
abundance: medium-sized
d_gene: NA
v_gene: TRBV29-1
j_gene: TRBJ2-1
CDR3aa: CSVDEEGAKFF
CDR3nt: TGCAGCGTTGACGAGGAGGGGGCTAAGTTCTTC

len: 15
abundance: NA
d_gene: TRBD2
v_gene: TRBV19
j_gene: TRBJ2-1
CDR3aa: CASGPLAGGLNEQFF
CDR3nt: TGTGCCAGTGGCCCCCTAGCGGGGGGGTTGAATGAGCAGTTCTTC

len: 15
abundance: NA
d_gene: NA
v_gene: TRBV10-2
j_gene: TRBJ1-1
CDR3aa: CASREGRSLNTEAFF
CDR3nt: TGCGCCAGCAGGGAGGGGAGGAGCTTGAACACTGAAGCTTTCTTT

len: 14
abundance: few
d_gene: NA
v_gene: TRBV5-1
j_gene: TRBJ1-3
CDR3aa: CASSSGLSGNTIYF
CDR3nt: TGCGCCAGCAGCTCAGGCCTCTCTGGAAACACCATATATTTT

len: 13
abundance: NA
d_gene: TRBD1
v_gene: TRBV5-1
j_gene: TRBJ2-7
CDR3aa: CASSWDRRYEQYF
CDR3nt: TGCGCCAGCAGCTGGGACAGACGATACGAGCAGTACTTC

len: 15
abundance: NA
d_gene: NA
v_gene: TRBV6-5
j_gene: TRBJ2-3
CDR3aa: CASPSLHRSTDTQYF
CDR3nt: TGTGCCTCGCCAAGCCTCCACAGGAGCACAGATACGCAGTATTTT

len: 15
abundance: NA
d_gene: NA
v_gene: TRBV19
j_gene: TRBJ2-2
CDR3aa: CASKFANTNTGELFF
CDR3nt: TGTGCCAGTAAGTTCGCAAACACGAACACCGGGGAGCTGTTTTTT

len: 14
abundance: NA
d_gene: NA
v_gene: TRBV5-3
j_gene: TRBJ2-5
CDR3aa: CARSLDRLEETQYF
CDR3nt: TGTGCCAGAAGCTTGGACAGGTTGGAAGAGACCCAGTACTTC

len: 16
abundance: NA
d_gene: TRBD1
v_gene: TRBV18
j_gene: TRBJ2-2
CDR3aa: CASSPRSGGDTGELFF
CDR3nt: TGTGCCAGCTCACCACGGTCAGGGGGCGACACCGGGGAGCTGTTTTTT

len: 14
abundance: NA
d_gene: NA
v_gene: TRBV15
j_gene: TRBJ2-3
CDR3aa: CATSRQGTVDTQYF
CDR3nt: TGTGCCACCAGCAGACAGGGGACCGTAGATACGCAGTATTTT

len: 14
abundance: NA
d_gene: NA
v_gene: TRBV18
j_gene: TRBJ2-3
CDR3aa: CASSPQSTADTQYF
CDR3nt: TGTGCCAGCTCACCACAGAGCACGGCAGATACGCAGTATTTT

len: 16
abundance: NA
d_gene: TRBD2
v_gene: TRBV11-3
j_gene: TRBJ2-2
CDR3aa: CASSMTSGGAHGELFF
CDR3nt: TGTGCCAGCAGCATGACTAGCGGGGGGGCCCACGGGGAGCTGTTTTTT

len: 15
abundance: once
d_gene: TRBD2
v_gene: TRBV6-5
j_gene: TRBJ2-5
CDR3aa: CASTLDGGGAETQYF
CDR3nt: TGTGCCAGCACTCTAGACGGGGGGGGCGCGGAGACCCAGTACTTC

len: 15
abundance: NA
d_gene: TRBD2
v_gene: TRBV11-3
j_gene: TRBJ2-1
CDR3aa: CASSPGTSGRAEQFF
CDR3nt: TGTGCCAGCAGCCCAGGGACTAGCGGGAGGGCAGAGCAGTTCTTC

len: 15
abundance: NA
d_gene: NA
v_gene: TRBV19
j_gene: TRBJ1-6
CDR3aa: CASSIRLGGNSPLHF
CDR3nt: TGTGCCAGTAGTATTAGGCTGGGGGGTAATTCACCCCTCCACTTT

len: 14
abundance: NA
d_gene: NA
v_gene: TRBV19
j_gene: TRBJ2-1
CDR3aa: CASNRLDSYNEQFF
CDR3nt: TGTGCCAGTAACCGACTGGACAGTTACAATGAGCAGTTCTTC

len: 15
abundance: once
d_gene: NA
v_gene: TRBV6-5
j_gene: TRBJ1-2
CDR3aa: CASSREGSGFYGYTF
CDR3nt: TGTGCCAGCAGTCGTGAGGGCTCTGGTTTCTATGGCTACACCTTC

len: 15
abundance: NA
d_gene: TRBD1
v_gene: TRBV7-3
j_gene: TRBJ2-3
CDR3aa: CASSLKTGVPDTQYF
CDR3nt: TGTGCCAGCAGCTTAAAGACAGGGGTTCCAGATACGCAGTATTTT

len: 14
abundance: NA
d_gene: NA
v_gene: TRBV9
j_gene: TRBJ1-1
CDR3aa: CASSPRHGGAEAFF
CDR3nt: TGTGCCAGCAGCCCCAGACACGGAGGCGCTGAAGCTTTCTTT

len: 16
abundance: NA
d_gene: TRBD2
v_gene: TRBV9
j_gene: TRBJ2-3
CDR3aa: CASSPTRLAAQDTQYF
CDR3nt: TGTGCCAGCAGCCCAACAAGACTAGCGGCCCAAGATACGCAGTATTTT

len: 13
abundance: NA
d_gene: NA
v_gene: TRBV3-1/TRBV3-2
j_gene: TRBJ2-7
CDR3aa: CASRRQSENEQYF
CDR3nt: TGTGCCAGCAGACGACAATCGGAAAACGAGCAGTACTTC

len: 12
abundance: NA
d_gene: NA
v_gene: TRBV12-3/TRBV12-4
j_gene: TRBJ2-2
CDR3aa: CASMNGVGELFF
CDR3nt: TGTGCCAGCATGAATGGAGTCGGGGAGCTGTTTTTT

len: 15
abundance: NA
d_gene: TRBD1
v_gene: TRBV25-1
j_gene: TRBJ2-7
CDR3aa: CASSQTGVSSYEQYF
CDR3nt: TGTGCCAGCAGCCAGACAGGGGTGAGCTCCTACGAGCAGTACTTC

len: 15
abundance: NA
d_gene: NA
v_gene: TRBV2
j_gene: TRBJ1-1
CDR3aa: CASSEGQPLSTEAFF
CDR3nt: TGTGCCAGCAGTGAAGGACAGCCTTTGAGTACTGAAGCTTTCTTT

len: 15
abundance: NA
d_gene: TRBD2
v_gene: TRBV7-6
j_gene: TRBJ2-5
CDR3aa: CASSLAGLAGETQYF
CDR3nt: TGTGCCAGCAGCTTAGCGGGACTAGCGGGAGAGACCCAGTACTTC

len: 17
abundance: few
d_gene: NA
v_gene: TRBV14
j_gene: TRBJ2-7
CDR3aa: CASSQENWSLSSYEQYF
CDR3nt: TGTGCCAGCAGCCAAGAAAATTGGTCTCTGAGCTCCTACGAGCAGTACTTC

len: 16
abundance: NA
d_gene: TRBD2
v_gene: TRBV7-9
j_gene: TRBJ2-1
CDR3aa: CASSLFWGEGRNEQFF
CDR3nt: TGTGCCAGCAGCCTATTTTGGGGGGAGGGACGGAATGAGCAGTTCTTC

len: 14
abundance: NA
d_gene: NA
v_gene: TRBV4-1
j_gene: TRBJ1-5
CDR3aa: CASSQRVLVQPQHF
CDR3nt: TGCGCCAGCAGCCAACGGGTTTTAGTCCAGCCCCAGCATTTT

len: 17
abundance: NA
d_gene: TRBD2
v_gene: TRBV27
j_gene: TRBJ2-1
CDR3aa: CASSRPGTSGSVDEQFF
CDR3nt: TGTGCCAGCAGCCGTCCCGGGACTAGCGGGAGTGTAGATGAGCAGTTCTTC

len: 14
abundance: NA
d_gene: NA
v_gene: TRBV7-2
j_gene: TRBJ1-6
CDR3aa: CASLPSEYNSPLHF
CDR3nt: TGTGCCAGCTTACCCAGCGAATATAATTCACCCCTCCACTTT

len: 15
abundance: NA
d_gene: TRBD1
v_gene: TRBV7-6
j_gene: TRBJ2-1
CDR3aa: CASSKGQGPYNEQFF
CDR3nt: TGTGCCAGCAGCAAGGGACAGGGCCCCTACAATGAGCAGTTCTTC

len: 14
abundance: NA
d_gene: NA
v_gene: TRBV10-3
j_gene: TRBJ1-1
CDR3aa: CAINSQGMNTEAFF
CDR3nt: TGTGCCATCAACAGTCAGGGGATGAACACTGAAGCTTTCTTT

len: 16
abundance: NA
d_gene: TRBD1
v_gene: TRBV12-5
j_gene: TRBJ1-5
CDR3aa: CASGRSVGTGVESQHF
CDR3nt: TGTGCTAGTGGCCGATCCGTCGGGACAGGTGTTGAGTCCCAGCATTTT

len: 15
abundance: few
d_gene: NA
v_gene: TRBV7-3
j_gene: TRBJ1-6
CDR3aa: CASSLKEAGVSPLHF
CDR3nt: TGTGCCAGCAGCTTAAAGGAGGCAGGGGTCTCACCCCTCCACTTT

len: 14
abundance: NA
d_gene: NA
v_gene: TRBV5-1
j_gene: TRBJ1-1
CDR3aa: CASSLAQSNTEAFF
CDR3nt: TGCGCCAGCAGCTTGGCCCAATCGAACACTGAAGCTTTCTTT

len: 15
abundance: NA
d_gene: NA
v_gene: TRBV10-3
j_gene: TRBJ2-2
CDR3aa: CAISQRGSPTGELFF
CDR3nt: TGTGCCATCAGTCAGAGAGGGTCCCCCACCGGGGAGCTGTTTTTT

len: 13
abundance: NA
d_gene: TRBD1
v_gene: TRBV11-2
j_gene: TRBJ1-6
CDR3aa: CASGDRAISPLHF
CDR3nt: TGTGCCAGCGGGGACAGGGCCATCTCACCCCTCCACTTT

len: 12
abundance: NA
d_gene: NA
v_gene: TRBV6-5
j_gene: TRBJ1-1
CDR3aa: CASSFPGTEAFF
CDR3nt: TGTGCCAGCAGTTTCCCGGGGACAGAAGCTTTCTTT

len: 14
abundance: NA
d_gene: TRBD1
v_gene: TRBV27
j_gene: TRBJ2-5
CDR3aa: CASSLIGGGETQYF
CDR3nt: TGTGCCAGCAGTTTAATAGGGGGCGGTGAGACCCAGTACTTC

len: 16
abundance: once
d_gene: TRBD1
v_gene: TRBV19
j_gene: TRBJ1-2
CDR3aa: CASSPTGVVIEYGYTF
CDR3nt: TGTGCCAGTAGCCCGACAGGGGTAGTTATAGAGTATGGCTACACCTTC

len: 13
abundance: NA
d_gene: NA
v_gene: TRBV2
j_gene: TRBJ2-5
CDR3aa: CASNKQGYETQYF
CDR3nt: TGTGCCAGCAATAAACAGGGCTACGAGACCCAGTACTTC

len: 15
abundance: NA
d_gene: NA
v_gene: TRBV5-4
j_gene: TRBJ2-1
CDR3aa: CASSPRLGVTDEQFF
CDR3nt: TGTGCCAGCAGCCCTCGACTAGGGGTGACCGATGAGCAGTTCTTC

len: 16
abundance: NA
d_gene: NA
v_gene: TRBV11-2
j_gene: TRBJ2-3
CDR3aa: CASSLGIQGVTDTQYF
CDR3nt: TGTGCCAGCAGCTTAGGAATCCAGGGTGTGACAGATACGCAGTATTTT

len: 18
abundance: NA
d_gene: NA
v_gene: TRBV5-5
j_gene: TRBJ2-7
CDR3aa: CASSYGFMGRGGSYEQYF
CDR3nt: TGTGCCAGCAGCTACGGTTTTATGGGCAGAGGGGGCTCCTACGAGCAGTACTTC

len: 14
abundance: NA
d_gene: NA
v_gene: TRBV30
j_gene: TRBJ2-1
CDR3aa: CAWSVQDWDNEQFF
CDR3nt: TGTGCCTGGAGTGTCCAAGACTGGGACAATGAGCAGTTCTTC

len: 12
abundance: NA
d_gene: NA
v_gene: TRBV3-1/TRBV3-2
j_gene: TRBJ1-2
CDR3aa: CASSTGNYGYTF
CDR3nt: TGTGCCAGCAGCACCGGGAACTATGGCTACACCTTC

len: 13
abundance: NA
d_gene: NA
v_gene: TRBV27
j_gene: TRBJ2-5
CDR3aa: CASSFRAGETQYF
CDR3nt: TGTGCCAGCAGTTTTCGGGCAGGGGAGACCCAGTACTTC

len: 13
abundance: NA
d_gene: NA
v_gene: TRBV27
j_gene: TRBJ2-7
CDR3aa: CASRSLSSYEQYF
CDR3nt: TGTGCCAGCAGATCTCTGAGCTCCTACGAGCAGTACTTC